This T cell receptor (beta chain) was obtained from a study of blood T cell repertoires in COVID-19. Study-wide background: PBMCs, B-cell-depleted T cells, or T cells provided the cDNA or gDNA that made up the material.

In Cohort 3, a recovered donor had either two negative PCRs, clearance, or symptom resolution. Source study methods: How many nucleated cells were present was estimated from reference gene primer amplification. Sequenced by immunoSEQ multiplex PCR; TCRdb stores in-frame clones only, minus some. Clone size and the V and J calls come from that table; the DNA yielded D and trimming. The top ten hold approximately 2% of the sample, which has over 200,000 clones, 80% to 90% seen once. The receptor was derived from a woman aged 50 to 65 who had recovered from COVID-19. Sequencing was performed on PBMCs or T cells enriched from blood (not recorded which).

CDR3 in amino acids: CASSLGGSQPQHF. CDR3 in DNA: TGTGCCAGCAGTTTAGGGGGGAGTCAGCCCCAGCATTTT. The rearrangement joins TRBV28 to TRBJ1-5; weak D call: TRBD1 (5 bases). This CDR3 spans 13 amino acids. V dropped 2 bases and J dropped 6 bases, with 8 bases sitting between them. CDR1 MDHEN and CDR2 SYDVKM come from the germline V gene.